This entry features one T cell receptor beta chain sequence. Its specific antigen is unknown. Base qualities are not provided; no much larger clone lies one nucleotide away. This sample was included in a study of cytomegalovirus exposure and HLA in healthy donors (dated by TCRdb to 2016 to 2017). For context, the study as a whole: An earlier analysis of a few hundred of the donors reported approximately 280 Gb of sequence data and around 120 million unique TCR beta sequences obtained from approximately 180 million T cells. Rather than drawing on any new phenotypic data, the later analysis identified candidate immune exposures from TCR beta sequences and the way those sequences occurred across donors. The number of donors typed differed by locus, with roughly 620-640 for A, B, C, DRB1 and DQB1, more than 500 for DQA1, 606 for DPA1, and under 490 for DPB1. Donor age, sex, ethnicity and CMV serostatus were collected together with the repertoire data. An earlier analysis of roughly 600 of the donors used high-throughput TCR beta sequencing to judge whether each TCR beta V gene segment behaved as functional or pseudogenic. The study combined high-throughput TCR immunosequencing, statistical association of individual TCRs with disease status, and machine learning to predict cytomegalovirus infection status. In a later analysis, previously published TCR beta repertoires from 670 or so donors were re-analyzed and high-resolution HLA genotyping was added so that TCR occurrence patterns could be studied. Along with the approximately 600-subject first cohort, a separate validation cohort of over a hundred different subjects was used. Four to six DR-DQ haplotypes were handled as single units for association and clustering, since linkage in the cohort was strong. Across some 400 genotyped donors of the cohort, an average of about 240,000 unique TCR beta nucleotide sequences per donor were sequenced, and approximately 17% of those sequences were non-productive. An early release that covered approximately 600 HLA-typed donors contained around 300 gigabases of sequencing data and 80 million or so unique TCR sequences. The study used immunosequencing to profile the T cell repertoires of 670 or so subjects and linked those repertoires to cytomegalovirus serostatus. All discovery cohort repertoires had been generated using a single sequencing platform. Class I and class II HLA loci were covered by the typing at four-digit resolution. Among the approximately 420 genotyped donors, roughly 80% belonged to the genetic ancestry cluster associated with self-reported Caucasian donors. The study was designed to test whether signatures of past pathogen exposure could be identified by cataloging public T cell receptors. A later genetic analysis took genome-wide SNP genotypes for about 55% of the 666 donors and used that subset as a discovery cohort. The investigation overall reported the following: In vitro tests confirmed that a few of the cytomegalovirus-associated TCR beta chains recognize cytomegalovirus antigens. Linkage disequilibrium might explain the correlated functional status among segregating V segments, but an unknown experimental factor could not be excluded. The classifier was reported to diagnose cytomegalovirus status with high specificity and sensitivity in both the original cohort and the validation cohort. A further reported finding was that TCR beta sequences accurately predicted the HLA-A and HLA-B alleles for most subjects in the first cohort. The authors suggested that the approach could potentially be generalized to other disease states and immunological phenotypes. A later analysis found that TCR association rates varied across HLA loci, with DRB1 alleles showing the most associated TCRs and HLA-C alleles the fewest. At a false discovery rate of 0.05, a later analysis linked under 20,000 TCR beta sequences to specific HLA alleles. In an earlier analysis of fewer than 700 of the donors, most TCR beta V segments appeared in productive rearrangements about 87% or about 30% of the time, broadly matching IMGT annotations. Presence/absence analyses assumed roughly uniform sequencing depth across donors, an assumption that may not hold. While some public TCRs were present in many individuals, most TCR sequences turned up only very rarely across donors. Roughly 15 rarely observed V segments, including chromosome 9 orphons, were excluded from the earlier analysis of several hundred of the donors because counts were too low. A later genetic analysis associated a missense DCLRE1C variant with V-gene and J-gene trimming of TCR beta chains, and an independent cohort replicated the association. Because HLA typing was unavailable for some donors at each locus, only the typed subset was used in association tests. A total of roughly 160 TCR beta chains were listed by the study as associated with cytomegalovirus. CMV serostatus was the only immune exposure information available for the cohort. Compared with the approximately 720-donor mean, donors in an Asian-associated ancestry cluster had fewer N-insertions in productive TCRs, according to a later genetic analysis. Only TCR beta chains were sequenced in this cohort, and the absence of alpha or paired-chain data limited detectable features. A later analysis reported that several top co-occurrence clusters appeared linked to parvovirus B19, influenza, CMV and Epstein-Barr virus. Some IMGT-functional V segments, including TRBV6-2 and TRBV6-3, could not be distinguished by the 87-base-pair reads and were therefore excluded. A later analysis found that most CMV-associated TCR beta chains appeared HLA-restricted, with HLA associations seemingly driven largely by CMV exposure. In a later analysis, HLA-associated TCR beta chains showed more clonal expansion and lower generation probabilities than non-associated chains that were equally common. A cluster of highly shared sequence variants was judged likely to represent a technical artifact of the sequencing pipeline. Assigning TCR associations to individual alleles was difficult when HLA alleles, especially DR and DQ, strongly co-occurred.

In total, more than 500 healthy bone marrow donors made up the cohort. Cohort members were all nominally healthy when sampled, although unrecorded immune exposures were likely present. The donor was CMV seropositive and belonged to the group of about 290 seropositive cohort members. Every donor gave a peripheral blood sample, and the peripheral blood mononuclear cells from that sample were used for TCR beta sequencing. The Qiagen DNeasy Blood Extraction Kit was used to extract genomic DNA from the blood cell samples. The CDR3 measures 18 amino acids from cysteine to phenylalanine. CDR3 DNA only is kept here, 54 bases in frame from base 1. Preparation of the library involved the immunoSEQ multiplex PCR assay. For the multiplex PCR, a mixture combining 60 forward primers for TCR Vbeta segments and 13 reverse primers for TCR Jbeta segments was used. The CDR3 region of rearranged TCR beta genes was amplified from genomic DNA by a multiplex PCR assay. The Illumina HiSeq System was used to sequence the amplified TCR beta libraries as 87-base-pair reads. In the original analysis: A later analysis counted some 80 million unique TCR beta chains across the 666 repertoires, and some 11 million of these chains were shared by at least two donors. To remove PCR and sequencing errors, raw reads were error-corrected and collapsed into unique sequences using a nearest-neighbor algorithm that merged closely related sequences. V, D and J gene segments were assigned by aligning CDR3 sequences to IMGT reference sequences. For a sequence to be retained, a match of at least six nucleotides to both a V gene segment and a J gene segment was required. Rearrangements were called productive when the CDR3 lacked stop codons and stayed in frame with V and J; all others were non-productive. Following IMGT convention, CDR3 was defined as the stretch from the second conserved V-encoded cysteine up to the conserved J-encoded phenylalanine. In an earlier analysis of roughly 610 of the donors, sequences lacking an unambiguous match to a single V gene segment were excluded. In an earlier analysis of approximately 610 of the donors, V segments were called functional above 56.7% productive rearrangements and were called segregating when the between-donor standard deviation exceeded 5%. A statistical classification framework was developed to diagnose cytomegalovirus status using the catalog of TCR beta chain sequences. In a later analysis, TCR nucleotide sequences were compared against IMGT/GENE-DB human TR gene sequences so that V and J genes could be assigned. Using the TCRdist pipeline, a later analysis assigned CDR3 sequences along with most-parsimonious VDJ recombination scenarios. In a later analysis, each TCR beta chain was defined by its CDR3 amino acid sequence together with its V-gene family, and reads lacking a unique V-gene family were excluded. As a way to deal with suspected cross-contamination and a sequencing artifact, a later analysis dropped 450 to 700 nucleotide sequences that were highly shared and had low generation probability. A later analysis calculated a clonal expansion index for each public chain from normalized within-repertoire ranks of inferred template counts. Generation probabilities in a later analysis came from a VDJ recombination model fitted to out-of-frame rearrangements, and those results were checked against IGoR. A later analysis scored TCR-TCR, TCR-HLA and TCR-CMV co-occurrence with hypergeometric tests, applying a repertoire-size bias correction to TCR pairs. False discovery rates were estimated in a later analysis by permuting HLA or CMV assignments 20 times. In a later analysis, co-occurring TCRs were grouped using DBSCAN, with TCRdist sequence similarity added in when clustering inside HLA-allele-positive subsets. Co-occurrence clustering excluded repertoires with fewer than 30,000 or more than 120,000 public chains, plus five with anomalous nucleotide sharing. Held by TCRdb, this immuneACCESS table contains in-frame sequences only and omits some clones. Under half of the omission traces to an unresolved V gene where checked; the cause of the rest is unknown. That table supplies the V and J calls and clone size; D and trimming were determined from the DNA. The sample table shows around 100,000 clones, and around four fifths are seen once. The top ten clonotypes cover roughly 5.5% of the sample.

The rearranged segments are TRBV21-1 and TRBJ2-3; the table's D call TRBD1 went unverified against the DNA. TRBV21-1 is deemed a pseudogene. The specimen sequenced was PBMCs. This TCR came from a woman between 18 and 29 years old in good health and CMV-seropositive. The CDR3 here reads CASSTTIDRKRHTDTQYF. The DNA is TGTGCCAGCAGCACAACCATAGACAGAAAGAGGCACACAGATACGCAGTATTTT.